The 20 T cell receptor beta chains listed next were all sequenced from one sample in a study of cytomegalovirus exposure and HLA in healthy donors. The PCR contained 60 Vbeta and 13 Jbeta primers. The assay was immunoSEQ multiplex PCR, and TCRdb's table has in-frame clones only and misses some. The repertoire holds around 80,000 clones, over 60% seen once, with approximately 4.6% in the top ten. Sequenced: PBMCs. All receptors derive from a man in his forties in good health and CMV-seronegative.

The rearrangement joins TRBV28 to TRBJ1-4, with 7 bases lining up with TRBD1. Germline-derived CDR1 and CDR2 are MDHEN and SYDVKM. Germline trimming cut 5 bases from V and 7 bases from J; bases unmatched to any gene: 10. This CDR3 is built from 15 residues. CDR3 sequence reads: CASSPPDRLREKLFF. CDR3 bases: TGTGCCAGCAGTCCCCCGGACAGGCTGCGTGAAAAACTGTTTTTT. Combining the CDR3 with reference TRBV28 and TRBJ1-4 gives the whole variable domain DVKVTQSSRYLVKRTGEKVFLECVQDMDHENMFWYRQDPGLGLRLIYFSYDVKMKEKGDIPEGYSVSREKKERFSLILESASTNQTSMYLCASSPPDRLREKLFFGSGTQLSVL.

The J gene is TRBJ1-1, the V gene TRBV9, with 11 bases fitting TRBD1. Germline V gene lookup returns CDR1 SGDLS and CDR2 YYNGEE. V gave up 3 bases and J gave up 5 bases; unmatched junction bases: 6. The CDR3 length is 15 residues. CDR3 region: CASSAGQGAVTEAFF. The CDR3 coding sequence is TGTGCCAGCAGCGCTGGACAGGGGGCGGTAACTGAAGCTTTCTTT.

The chain combines TRBV28 with TRBJ1-3, with TRBD1 as a possible D gene (5 bases). Deletions cut 5 bases from V and 0 bases from J, with 14 bases between. The germline CDR1 and CDR2 sequences are MDHEN and SYDVKM. The CDR3 sequence is 16 residues long. The DNA of the CDR3 is TGTGCCAGCAGTCCACCCCGGGGGAGCTCTGGAAACACCATATATTTT. Its translation is CASSPPRGSSGNTIYF.

The chain combines TRBV7-2 with TRBJ1-3; D unresolved. Germline values: CDR1 SGHTA, CDR2 FQGNSA. V lost 8 bases, J lost 0 bases, and 14 bases lay in between. This CDR3 has 15 residues. This CDR3 reads CASCQAALSGNTIYF. CDR3 in DNA: TGTGCCAGCTGCCAGGCTGCACTCTCTGGAAACACCATATATTTT. The complete variable domain, with remaining parts taken from reference TRBV7-2 and TRBJ1-3, reads GAGVSQSPSNKVTEKGKDVELRCDPISGHTALYWYRQSLGQGLEFLIYFQGNSAPDKSGLPSDRFSAERTGGSVSTLTIQRTQQEDSAVYLCASCQAALSGNTIYFGEGSWLTVV.

Note on this clone: A read error is likely, as this CDR3 ends without the conserved phenylalanine or tryptophan. The CDR3 is CASSQDDTYTYEQYL. The DNA of the CDR3 is TGCGCCAGCAGTCAAGACGACACATACACCTACGAGCAGTACCTC. The rearrangement links TRBV23-1 to TRBJ2-7; D uncertain. TRBV23-1 is placed among ORFs of uncertain function. Trimming removed 2 bases from V and 2 bases from J, with 13 bases in between. The CDR3 loop spans 15 amino acids.

V gene TRBV4-1 combines with J gene TRBJ2-1, with D tentatively TRBD1 (6 bases). Germline V gene data show CDR1 as MGHRA and CDR2 as YSYEKL. CDR3 length equals 14 residues. V lost 1 base and J 8 bases, leaving 12 bases between the germline ends. CDR3 nucleotides: TGCGCCAGCAGCCAAGTTCAGGGGTTGGATGAGCAGTTCTTC. Translating gives CASSQVQGLDEQFF.

This clone was counted once. The chain combines TRBV9 with TRBJ2-1; 8 positions match TRBD2. This CDR3 contains 16 residues. The ends lost 3 bases at V and 5 bases at J; junction bases unmatched: 10. CDR1 is SGDLS and CDR2 is YYNGEE in the germline V gene. CDR3 amino acids: CASSAGGRLADNEQFF. CDR3 DNA: TGTGCCAGCAGCGCGGGGGGGAGGCTAGCCGACAATGAGCAGTTCTTC.

This clone has only a few counts. V gene TRBV6-5 combines with J gene TRBJ1-4; 8 bases are a match to TRBD1. Looked up from germline, CDR1 is MNHEY and CDR2 is SVGAGI. The CDR3 runs 15 residues. The ends lost 4 bases at V and 10 bases at J; junction bases unmatched: 11. The CDR3 reads CASSSTQGALRKLFF. CDR3 nucleotide sequence: TGTGCCAGCAGTTCGACGCAGGGGGCTTTGAGAAAACTGTTTTTT.

The rearrangement links TRBV25-1 to TRBJ2-3, with TRBD2 identical over 12 bases. Germline V gives CDR1 MGHDK, CDR2 SYGVNS. CDR3 length equals 13 residues. Trimming removed 4 bases from V and 14 bases from J; junction bases left unmatched: 7. Here the CDR3 DNA reads TGTGCCAGCAGTGGAGGGGGGACTAGCGGGCGGTATTTT. Translation: CASSGGGTSGRYF.

V is TRBV29-1 and J is TRBJ2-5; D uncertain. This CDR3 has 11 residues. Looked up from germline, CDR1 is SQVTM and CDR2 is ANQGSEA. Between the trimmed V and J ends, which lost 3 bases and 5 bases, there was a span of 7 bases. CDR3 amino acids: CSVDYGETQYF. The CDR3 DNA sequence: TGCAGCGTTGACTACGGGGAGACCCAGTACTTC. Supplemented by reference TRBV29-1 and TRBJ2-5, the full variable domain reads SAVISQKPSRDICQRGTSLTIQCQVDSQVTMMFWYRQQPGQSLTLIATANQGSEATYESGFVIDKFPISRPNLTFSTLTVSNMSPEDSSIYLCSVDYGETQYFGPGTRLLVL.

In nucleotides, the CDR3 is TGTGCCGGCCGGGCGGGGACAGGAGACTACGAGCAGTACTTC. This sequence encodes CAGRAGTGDYEQYF. This rearrangement joins TRBV2 to TRBJ2-7; 8 bases align to TRBD1. J gave up 3 bases and V 11 bases, and 12 bases lay outside the gene matches. CDR3 length equals 14 residues. CDR1 is SNHLY, CDR2 FYNNEI, per germline.

Notes on this clone: An end of the junction differs from the germline gene, which may be a read error. The chain has TRBV7-7 and TRBJ2-7, with D hard to call. Germline assignment: CDR1 SSHAT and CDR2 FNYEAQ (reference sequence). This CDR3 contains 14 residues. The CDR3 loop is CASSLTVSSYEQYF. CDR3 DNA sequence: TGTGCTAGCAGCTTAACGGTTAGCTCCTACGAGCAGTACTTC. Full variable domain (outside the CDR3, taken from reference TRBV7-7 and TRBJ2-7): GAGVSQSPRYKVTKRGQDVTLRCDPISSHATLYWYQQALGQGPEFLTYFNYEAQPDKSGLPSDRFSAERPEGSISTLTIQRTEQRDSAMYRCASSLTVSSYEQYFGPGTRLTVT.

This chain links TRBV28 with TRBJ2-7; D uncertain. Germline CDR1 and CDR2: MDHEN and SYDVKM. Trimming left V 2 bases short and J 1 base short, with 9 bases between. CDR3 length: 14 residues. Here the CDR3 reads CASSLEAFSYEQYF. The CDR3 DNA is TGTGCCAGCAGTTTAGAGGCTTTTTCCTACGAGCAGTACTTC. Together with reference TRBV28 and TRBJ2-7, the CDR3 gives the full variable domain: DVKVTQSSRYLVKRTGEKVFLECVQDMDHENMFWYRQDPGLGLRLIYFSYDVKMKEKGDIPEGYSVSREKKERFSLILESASTNQTSMYLCASSLEAFSYEQYFGPGTRLTVT.

V is TRBV5-4 and J is TRBJ2-3; TRBD2 aligns across 10 bases. Germline CDR1 and CDR2: SGHNT and YYREEE (reference sequence). Trimming took 4 bases from V and 3 from J; bases not matched to a gene: 14. The CDR3 is 18 amino acids. The CDR3 DNA reads as TGTGCCAGCAGCGCTGGCGGTTTAGCGGGAGGTACGACAGATACGCAGTATTTT. Translating it yields CASSAGGLAGGTTDTQYF.

The chain carries TRBV7-2 and TRBJ2-7; 11 bases line up with TRBD1. The V and J ends lost 5 bases and 4 bases, in that order; junction bases with no gene match: 7. The CDR3 totals 15 residues. Germline V gene lookup returns CDR1 SGHTA and CDR2 FQGNSA. The chain's CDR3 is CASSPGTGGMYEQYF. In DNA, the CDR3 is TGTGCCAGCAGCCCCGGGACAGGGGGAATGTACGAGCAGTACTTC.

The chain couples TRBV7-6 to TRBJ2-7; 11 positions match TRBD1. Germline lookup yields CDR1 SGHVS and CDR2 FNYEAQ. V lost 4 bases and J lost 5; bases outside the gene matches: 4. The CDR3 spans 14 residues. The CDR3 DNA is TGTGCCAGCAGCTCACGGGACAGGGGGGACGAGCAGTACTTC. It encodes CASSSRDRGDEQYF.

The genes are TRBV14 and TRBJ2-2; 8 positions agree with TRBD2. The CDR3 is 17 amino acids. V gave up 2 bases and J gave up 7 bases; unmatched junction bases: 12. CDR1 SGHDN and CDR2 FVKESK come from the germline V gene. CDR3 sequence reads: CASSQIISGSGNGELFF. In nucleotides, the CDR3 is TGTGCCAGCAGCCAAATTATAAGCGGGAGCGGGAACGGGGAGCTGTTTTTT.

This chain links TRBV20-1 with TRBJ2-1, with a tentative D call TRBD2 (5 bases). The CDR3 is 11 residues long. CDR1 is DFQATT, CDR2 SNEGSKA, per germline (reference sequence). With 3 bases removed from V and 5 bases from J, the gap between germline ends came to 5 bases. CDR3 DNA sequence: TGCAGTGCTAGCGGGGACAATGAGCAGTTCTTC. Its translation is CSASGDNEQFF.

The chain employs TRBV29-1 and TRBJ1-1; 8 bases fit TRBD1. Germline V gene lookup returns CDR1 SQVTM and CDR2 ANQGSEA. The CDR3 runs 11 residues. Trimming at V came to 8 bases and at J to 8 bases, leaving 7 bases not matched to a gene. The DNA of the CDR3 is TGCAGCTTATGGACAGGGAAGGAAGCTTTCTTT. Translation gives CSLWTGKEAFF.

J is TRBJ2-7 and V is TRBV11-2; 10 nucleotides line up with TRBD2. V lost 0 bases, J lost 2 bases, and 7 bases stayed unmatched. This CDR3 region has 17 residues. Per the germline V gene, CDR1 is SGHAT and CDR2 is FQNNGV. CDR3 in DNA: TGTGCCAGCAGCTTAGATGAGAGCCTAGCGGGGGCCTACGAGCAGTACTTC. As protein: CASSLDESLAGAYEQYF.